This T cell receptor (beta chain) was captured in a study of T cell responses to AZD1222 COVID-19 vaccine. V lost 3 bases to trimming and J lost 0 bases, with 12 bases between them. Germline V gene sequence: CDR1 PRHDT, CDR2 FYEKMQ (reference sequence). This CDR3 contains 17 residues. Assay: immunoSEQ multiplex PCR; the TCRdb copy retains only in-frame clones and omits some. The table includes approximately 180,000 clones, about 92% detected once. V is TRBV13 and J is TRBJ2-6; D might be TRBD1 or TRBD2, each matching 5 bases. The receptor comes from an adult in good health. Material: peripheral blood, obtained on day 0 of AZD1222 vaccination. CDR3: CASSLGVLVSGANVLTF. DNA of the CDR3: TGTGCCAGCAGCTTGGGGGTATTAGTCTCTGGGGCCAACGTCCTGACTTTC. The full variable domain, in which reference TRBV13 and TRBJ2-6 provide the parts outside the CDR3, is AAGVIQSPRHLIKEKRETATLKCYPIPRHDTVYWYQQGPGQDPQFLISFYEKMQSDKGSIPDRFSAQQFSDYHSELNMSSLELGDSALYFCASSLGVLVSGANVLTFGAGSRLTVL.